This T cell receptor (beta chain) was sequenced during a study of PD-1 blockade in classical Hodgkin lymphoma. Study background: Patients were infused with nivolumab 3 mg/kg every 2 weeks. Broader study findings: As was reported, newly diagnosed patients showed lower baseline TCR diversity than healthy donors did. Whatever underlies the repertoire differences (possibly disease activity or prior therapy) remains undefined.

Indicated time point: cycle 4 day 1 (C4D1), after six to seven weeks of nivolumab. No patient escaped relapse after autologous stem cell transplantation, and brentuximab vedotin exposure varied. This clone came up once. The antigen is unknown. The CDR3 runs 10 residues. V lost 5 bases and J 5 bases, leaving 3 bases between the germline ends. Germline lookup yields CDR1 SEHNR and CDR2 FQNEAQ (reference sequence). Generated by immunoSEQ multiplex PCR, the TCRdb table keeps only in-frame clones and is missing some. The sample carries approximately 27,000 clones, roughly four fifths recorded once. This clonotype was sampled from a human donor with classical Hodgkin lymphoma. The sample in question was peripheral blood mononuclear cells (PBMCs), obtained before the fourth cycle of nivolumab. The chain employs TRBV7-9 and TRBJ1-1; D gene ambiguous. The DNA for the CDR3 is TGTGCCAGCAGCGGAACTGAAGCTTTCTTT. Translating gives CASSGTEAFF. The variable domain in full, completed from reference TRBV7-9 and TRBJ1-1, reads DTGVSQNPRHKITKRGQNVTFRCDPISEHNRLYWYRQTLGQGPEFLTYFQNEAQLEKSRLLSDRFSAERPKGSFSTLEIQRTEQGDSAMYLCASSGTEAFFGQGTRLTVV.